The rows below give T cell receptor beta chains drawn from one sample of a study of molecular identifiers for immune sequencing clone quantification. TCRdb itself ran the PCR reads through MiXCR, one entry per CDR3 protein. The data contain around 460,000 distinct CDR3 sequences, 20% to 25% of them singletons. The sample comprised naive CD8+ T cells from blood, with Jurkat cell RNA spiked in. Receptor source: a human donor in good health. Some libraries in this study had Jurkat cell RNA spiked in. Both conserved end residues are part of each CDR3. Fields, in order: clone size, D gene, J gene, V gene, CDR3 DNA, CDR3 protein. The D gene is left open where the match is weak. Not every row has a clone size; where given, it reads once, few, many or a size class.

clone size: NA; D gene: NA; J gene: TRBJ2-5; V gene: TRBV20-1; CDR3 DNA: TGCAGTGGGTCCGGGGACGATATGTTCGGTGAGACCCAGTACTTC; CDR3 protein: CSGSGDDMFGETQYF
clone size: NA; D gene: TRBD1; J gene: TRBJ1-2; V gene: TRBV5-4; CDR3 DNA: TGTGCCAGCAGCTTGGAGACAGGGGGTTGGTATGGCTACACCTTC; CDR3 protein: CASSLETGGWYGYTF
clone size: many; D gene: NA; J gene: TRBJ2-6; V gene: TRBV27; CDR3 DNA: TGTGCCAGCAGCACCAGGATCTCTGGGGCCAACGTCCTGACTTTC; CDR3 protein: CASSTRISGANVLTF
clone size: few; D gene: TRBD2; J gene: TRBJ2-7; V gene: TRBV20-1; CDR3 DNA: TGCAGTGCTCCAGGGACACTAGCGGGAGGAACTAGCTCCTACGAGCAGTACTTC; CDR3 protein: CSAPGTLAGGTSSYEQYF
clone size: NA; D gene: NA; J gene: TRBJ2-1; V gene: TRBV7-9; CDR3 DNA: TGTGCCAGCAGCTTAACAGACAGGTTTACCTACAATGAGCAGTTCTTC; CDR3 protein: CASSLTDRFTYNEQFF
clone size: few; D gene: NA; J gene: TRBJ2-7; V gene: TRBV11-2; CDR3 DNA: TGTGCCAGCAGGGTCGGGATCGAGCAGTACTTC; CDR3 protein: CASRVGIEQYF
clone size: many; D gene: NA; J gene: TRBJ2-1; V gene: TRBV6-1; CDR3 DNA: TGTGCCAGCAGTGAACTAGGCCCATCCTACAATGAGCAGTTCTTC; CDR3 protein: CASSELGPSYNEQFF
clone size: few; D gene: NA; J gene: TRBJ2-1; V gene: TRBV20-1; CDR3 DNA: TGCAGTGCTGGGGAATACAATGAGCAGTTCTTC; CDR3 protein: CSAGEYNEQFF
clone size: few; D gene: TRBD2; J gene: TRBJ2-5; V gene: TRBV11-2; CDR3 DNA: TGTGCCAGCAGCTGGGGCGGGGGACAAGAGACCCAGTACTTC; CDR3 protein: CASSWGGGQETQYF
clone size: NA; D gene: TRBD2; J gene: TRBJ2-7; V gene: TRBV10-3; CDR3 DNA: TGTGCCATCACTGCCGAATTACTAGCGGGGGGGTACGAGCAGTACTTC; CDR3 protein: CAITAELLAGGYEQYF
clone size: few; D gene: NA; J gene: TRBJ1-1; V gene: TRBV6-1; CDR3 DNA: TGTGCCAGCAGGGCCGGGACGTCGAACACTGAAGCTTTCTGGAACACTGAAGCTTTCTTT; CDR3 protein: CASRAGTSNTEAFWNTEAFF
clone size: NA; D gene: TRBD1; J gene: TRBJ1-2; V gene: TRBV2; CDR3 DNA: TGTGCCAGCAGTGAGATCAGGACAGGGCTCGACTACACCTTC; CDR3 protein: CASSEIRTGLDYTF
clone size: NA; D gene: TRBD2; J gene: TRBJ2-1; V gene: TRBV3-1; CDR3 DNA: TGTGCCAGCAGCCCCACTTCTAGCGGGAGTCTGGATGAGCAGTTCTTC; CDR3 protein: CASSPTSSGSLDEQFF
clone size: NA; D gene: TRBD1; J gene: TRBJ1-4; V gene: TRBV16; CDR3 DNA: TGTGCCAGCAGCCAATCTGGACAGGCAACTAATGAAAAACTGTTTTTT; CDR3 protein: CASSQSGQATNEKLFF
clone size: many; D gene: TRBD2; J gene: TRBJ2-3; V gene: TRBV29-1; CDR3 DNA: TGCAGCGTCGAAGGACTAGCGGGATACGGGGGTGTGCGGACAGATACGCAGTATTTT; CDR3 protein: CSVEGLAGYGGVRTDTQYF
clone size: NA; D gene: NA; J gene: TRBJ2-7; V gene: TRBV4-3; CDR3 DNA: TGCGCCAGCAGCCAGGCCCGGGACCTCCAGGGGTCCGAGCAGTACTTC; CDR3 protein: CASSQARDLQGSEQYF
clone size: many; D gene: NA; J gene: TRBJ2-1; V gene: TRBV12-5; CDR3 DNA: TGTGCTAGTGGTTTTTCCAACACCAACAATGAGCAGTTCTTC; CDR3 protein: CASGFSNTNNEQFF
clone size: few; D gene: TRBD1; J gene: TRBJ1-4; V gene: TRBV5-1; CDR3 DNA: TGCGCCAGCAGTCCTCACGGACAGGGGGTATACGGAACTAATGAAAAACTGTTTTTT; CDR3 protein: CASSPHGQGVYGTNEKLFF
clone size: many; D gene: TRBD1; J gene: TRBJ1-1; V gene: TRBV7-9; CDR3 DNA: TGTGCCAGCAGCTTAAGCGGGACAGCGGGCACTGAAGCTTTCTTT; CDR3 protein: CASSLSGTAGTEAFF
clone size: few; D gene: NA; J gene: TRBJ2-1; V gene: TRBV6-2/TRBV6-3; CDR3 DNA: TGTGCCAGCAGTGCGACGGGAAACAATGAGCAGTTCTTC; CDR3 protein: CASSATGNNEQFF
clone size: many; D gene: NA; J gene: TRBJ1-3; V gene: TRBV9; CDR3 DNA: TGTGCCAGCAGCCCACCGTTAGGAAACACCATATATTTT; CDR3 protein: CASSPPLGNTIYF
clone size: NA; D gene: TRBD1; J gene: TRBJ1-5; V gene: TRBV19; CDR3 DNA: TGTGCCAGTAGTGACCTGGACAGGGGGGTGCGGCAGCCCCAGCATTTT; CDR3 protein: CASSDLDRGVRQPQHF
clone size: many; D gene: NA; J gene: TRBJ1-1; V gene: TRBV20-1; CDR3 DNA: TGCAACACAGGGTTCCTGGGCACTGAAGCTTTCTTT; CDR3 protein: CNTGFLGTEAFF
clone size: few; D gene: NA; J gene: TRBJ1-6; V gene: TRBV11-2; CDR3 DNA: TGTGCCAGCAGCCCCCCGGAAACCAGCGGGGATTCACCCCTCCACTTT; CDR3 protein: CASSPPETSGDSPLHF
clone size: NA; D gene: NA; J gene: TRBJ2-7; V gene: TRBV19; CDR3 DNA: TGTGCCAGTAGTAATCCGGGGTACTACGAGCAGTACTTC; CDR3 protein: CASSNPGYYEQYF
clone size: few; D gene: NA; J gene: TRBJ2-2; V gene: TRBV9; CDR3 DNA: TGTGCCAGCAGCCCGAGACAGACTAACACCGGGGAGCTGTTTTTT; CDR3 protein: CASSPRQTNTGELFF
clone size: NA; D gene: NA; J gene: TRBJ2-7; V gene: TRBV20-1; CDR3 DNA: TGCAGTGCTAGAGATGGGCTATCTAGCTCCTACGAGCAGTACTTC; CDR3 protein: CSARDGLSSSYEQYF
clone size: NA; D gene: NA; J gene: TRBJ2-7; V gene: TRBV5-6; CDR3 DNA: TGTGCCAGCAGTATGGGTATTGTCGAGCAGTACTTC; CDR3 protein: CASSMGIVEQYF
clone size: once; D gene: TRBD1; J gene: TRBJ2-7; V gene: TRBV4-1; CDR3 DNA: TGCGCCAGCAGCCAAGTGGCCAGGGGGCTGGAGGAGCAGTACTTC; CDR3 protein: CASSQVARGLEEQYF